This T cell receptor beta chain emerged from a study of identifying expanded T cells in peripheral blood. Study conclusions and caveats: Two-week clone count variance significantly increased as total template count grew.

During the collection period, no donor immune events like infections were recorded. Sequencing used immunoSEQ multiplex PCR; TCRdb keeps in-frame clones, though not all of them. The sample records around 100,000 clones, roughly 91% being singletons. Of note for this clone: The antigen is unknown.

The sequenced sample was blood. This TCR derives from a person aged 18 to 75 in good health.

CDR3 sequence: CASSEEGLNTEAFF. The CDR3, as DNA: TGTGCCAGCAGTGAGGAGGGACTTAACACTGAAGCTTTCTTT. V gene TRBV2 combines with J gene TRBJ1-1, with D possibly matching TRBD1 (5 bases). CDR1 SNHLY and CDR2 FYNNEI come from the germline V gene. The CDR3 is 14 residues long. Trimming cost V 3 bases and J 2 bases, with 10 bases left between them.